This T cell receptor (beta chain) was captured by sequencing in a study of human T cells and chemical hapten exposure. TCRdb independently ran MiXCR on the RACE reads; one entry per CDR3 protein. The repertoire consists of tens of thousands of distinct CDR3 sequences, with 9.5% to 13% occurring once and the leading ten covering about 1%. The CDR3 covers 14 residues. Trimming cost V 5 bases and J 2 bases; bases outside gene matches: 5. Per the germline V gene, CDR1 is SNHLY and CDR2 is FYNNEI. This clonotype was counted at least ten times. Indicated time point: patch test 3, about 24 weeks after DPC sensitization. Treatment specified: therapeutic diphenylcyclopropenone sensitization with weekly scalp DPC.

This sequence joins TRBV2 and TRBJ1-2, with TRBD1 matching 7 bases. The TCR was taken from a woman younger than 45 with alopecia areata. Some clones in this sample may be carry-over from other donors' samples. The sequencing here drew on whole blood, taken in connection with sensitization to the hapten diphenylcyclopropenone (DPC). The chain's CDR3 is CASSLMTGNYGYTF. As DNA, the CDR3 is TGTGCCAGCAGTTTGATGACAGGGAACTATGGCTACACCTTC.